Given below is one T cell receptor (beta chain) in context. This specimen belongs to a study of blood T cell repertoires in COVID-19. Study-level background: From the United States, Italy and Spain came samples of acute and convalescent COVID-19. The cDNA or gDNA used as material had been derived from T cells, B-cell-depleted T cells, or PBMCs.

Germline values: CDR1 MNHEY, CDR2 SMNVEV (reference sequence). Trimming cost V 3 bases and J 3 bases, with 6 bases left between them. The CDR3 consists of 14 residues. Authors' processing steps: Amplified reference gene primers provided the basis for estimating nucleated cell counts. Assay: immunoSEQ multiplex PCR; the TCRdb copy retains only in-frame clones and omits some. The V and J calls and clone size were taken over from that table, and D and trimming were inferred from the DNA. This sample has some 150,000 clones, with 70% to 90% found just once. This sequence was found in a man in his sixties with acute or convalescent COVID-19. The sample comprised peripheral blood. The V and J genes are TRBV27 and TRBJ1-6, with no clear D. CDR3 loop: CASSFGDYNSPLHF. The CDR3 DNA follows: TGTGCCAGCAGTTTCGGAGACTATAATTCACCCCTCCACTTT.